One sample yielded the 5 T cell receptor beta chains listed below, sequenced in a study of blood T cell repertoires in COVID-19. Clones were read by immunoSEQ multiplex PCR, and TCRdb kept only the in-frame ones, dropping some. The sample carries about 64,000 clones, around 90% recorded once. The sequenced material came from PBMCs or T cells enriched from blood (not recorded which). The receptors originated from a woman in her forties who had recovered from COVID-19.

The chain is built from TRBV6-2 or TRBV6-3 and TRBJ2-1; possibly TRBD2 for D (6 bases). Per germline, CDR1 MNHEY and CDR2 SVGEGT. V was cut by 3 bases and J by 6 bases, with 18 bases left in between. CDR3 length: 16 amino acids. The CDR3 here is CASSYCRGATPNEQFF. Here the CDR3 DNA reads TGTGCCAGCAGTTATTGTCGCGGGGCCACCCCCAATGAGCAGTTCTTC.

V is TRBV18 and J is TRBJ1-3, with unresolved D. The CDR3 is 14 residues long. CDR1 KGHSH and CDR2 LQKENI come from the germline V gene. V was clipped by 5 bases and J by 1 base, with 9 bases between them. The CDR3 nucleotides read TGTGCCAGCTCATCGGGAGGATCTGGAAACACCATATATTTT. It encodes CASSSGGSGNTIYF.

This clone was observed a few times. The CDR3 nucleotides read TGTGCCAGCAGCGTTACCGGGACAGGGGTCATAGATACGCAGTATTTT. It translates to CASSVTGTGVIDTQYF. The rearrangement uses TRBV9 and TRBJ2-3; TRBD1 aligns across 10 bases. Germline-derived CDR1 and CDR2 are SGDLS and YYNGEE. V was clipped by 2 bases and J by 5 bases; unmatched bases: 8. The CDR3 runs to 16 residues.

The chain carries TRBV5-1 and TRBJ2-1, with TRBD2 identical over 11 bases. This CDR3 has 16 amino acids. V lost 4 bases and J lost 7; bases outside the gene matches: 10. Germline V gene sequence: CDR1 SGHRS, CDR2 YFSETQ. CDR3 protein: CASSVLAGEPGNEQFF. The CDR3 DNA is TGCGCCAGCAGCGTACTAGCGGGGGAGCCGGGGAATGAGCAGTTCTTC.

This chain links TRBV5-6 with TRBJ1-2; no firm D call. Per the germline V gene, CDR1 is SGHDT and CDR2 is YYEEEE. With 6 bases removed from V and 7 bases from J, the gap between germline ends came to 13 bases. The CDR3 runs 12 residues. The CDR3 region is CASTRRVGGYTF. In nucleotides, the CDR3 is TGTGCCAGCACTAGGAGGGTGGGTGGCTACACCTTC.